The text below deals with one TCR beta chain. The data originate from a study of blood T cell repertoires in COVID-19. Study-level background: There were acute and convalescent COVID-19 samples, and they came from the United States, Italy and Spain. PBMCs, B-cell-depleted T cells, or T cells were the source of the cDNA or gDNA that made up the material.

CDR3 length: 13 amino acids. The V end lost 9 bases, the J end lost 2 bases, and 12 bases lay between the germline ends. From germline, CDR1 is LNHDA and CDR2 SQIVND (reference sequence). In the authors' methods: Reference gene primer amplification gave estimated nucleated cell counts. This table comes from immunoSEQ multiplex PCR, and its TCRdb copy is limited to in-frame clones, with some not included. For V, J and clone size, that table is used; D and trimming come from the DNA. The sample records approximately 12,000 clones, 75% to 85% being singletons. The gene calls are TRBV19 and TRBJ2-3; possibly TRBD1 for D (6 bases). The receptor's source is a man aged 35-49 years with active or convalescent COVID-19. The material sequenced was peripheral blood. This CDR3 is CASQQGSTDTQYF. CDR3 nucleotide sequence: TGTGCCAGCCAACAGGGCTCCACAGATACGCAGTATTTT.